Listed below are T cell receptor beta chains from one sample, sequenced in a study of blood T cell repertoires in COVID-19. The table came from immunoSEQ multiplex PCR; TCRdb's copy has only in-frame clones and leaves some out. Of some 42,000 clones in the sample, more than 60% were seen once. Sequenced: peripheral blood. These receptors were collected from a woman between 65 and 79 years old with acute or convalescent COVID-19. CDR3s include the opening cysteine and the closing phenylalanine or tryptophan. D genes are given only for firm matches. Clone size is not always given. Where it is, it says once, few, many or a class for expanded clones.

v_call	d_call	clone_size	j_call	cdr3_aa	cdr3_nt
TRBV28	.	.	TRBJ1-6	CASSFQAGYNSPLHF	TGTGCCAGCAGTTTCCAGGCTGGCTATAATTCACCCCTCCACTTT
TRBV7-3	TRBD1	.	TRBJ2-7	CASSATGGDSYEQYF	TGTGCCAGCAGCGCGACAGGGGGTGACTCCTACGAGCAGTACTTC
TRBV27	.	.	TRBJ2-7	CASRAEGWGSYEQYF	TGTGCCAGCAGAGCTGAGGGTTGGGGTTCCTACGAGCAGTACTTC
TRBV5-1	.	.	TRBJ2-3	CASSHTKGTDTQYF	TGCGCCAGCAGCCATACTAAGGGGACAGATACGCAGTATTTT
TRBV5-6	.	.	TRBJ1-5	CASSLSRKLSNQPQHF	TGTGCTAGCAGCTTAAGTAGAAAATTAAGCAATCAGCCCCAGCATTTT
TRBV30	.	.	TRBJ1-2	CAWSVGRTAFNPLYGYTF	TGTGCCTGGAGCGTAGGACGGACAGCCTTCAACCCCCTCTATGGCTACACCTTC
TRBV28	TRBD1	.	TRBJ2-7	CASSPPGGTYEQYF	TGTGCCAGCAGTCCTCCAGGGGGAACCTACGAGCAGTACTTC
TRBV19	TRBD1	.	TRBJ1-5	CASSNDRVHQPQHF	TGTGCCAGTAGCAATGACAGGGTACATCAGCCCCAGCATTTT
TRBV27	.	.	TRBJ2-3	CASSLSGRTDTQYF	TGTGCCAGCAGTTTATCCGGGAGAACAGATACGCAGTATTTT
TRBV18	.	.	TRBJ1-5	CASSGAGGHNQPQHF	TGTGCCAGCTCAGGGGCGGGGGGCCACAATCAGCCCCAGCATTTT
TRBV7-9	.	.	TRBJ1-1	CASSAEVNTEAFF	TGTGCCAGCAGCGCCGAGGTGAACACTGAAGCTTTCTTT
TRBV27	.	.	TRBJ1-5	CASSPQTDANQPQHF	TGTGCCAGCAGTCCTCAGACAGATGCTAATCAGCCCCAGCATTTT
TRBV7-9	TRBD1	.	TRBJ1-5	CASSLDRDSHNQPQHF	TGTGCCAGCAGCTTAGACCGGGACAGTCACAATCAGCCCCAGCATTTT
TRBV29-1	.	.	TRBJ1-5	CSVSGGLLGNQPQHF	TGCAGCGTTTCGGGGGGCTTGCTAGGGAATCAGCCCCAGCATTTT
TRBV5-8	TRBD1	.	TRBJ1-1	CASSWGQPNTEAFF	TGTGCCAGCAGCTGGGGACAGCCGAACACTGAAGCTTTCTTT
TRBV5-1	TRBD1	few	TRBJ2-2	CASSPGTGVQGNTGELFF	TGCGCCAGCAGCCCCGGGACAGGGGTTCAGGGGAACACCGGGGAGCTGTTTTTT
TRBV3-1/TRBV3-2	.	.	TRBJ2-5	CASSQVRTRQETQYF	TGTGCCAGCAGCCAAGTGCGGACTCGACAAGAGACCCAGTACTTC
TRBV30	.	.	TRBJ2-7	CASLQGASYEQYF	TGTGCCTCCCTACAGGGAGCCTCCTACGAGCAGTACTTC
TRBV4-1	TRBD1	.	TRBJ1-4	CASSPQGQGHTEKLFF	TGCGCCAGCAGCCCCCAGGGACAGGGGCATACAGAAAAACTGTTTTTT
TRBV2	.	.	TRBJ2-5	CASSDLSQETQYF	TGTGCCAGCAGTGACCTCAGTCAAGAGACCCAGTACTTC
TRBV7-2	.	once	TRBJ2-7	CASSLMLTGSREQYF	TGTGCCAGCAGCTTAATGCTCACGGGTTCCCGCGAGCAGTACTTC
TRBV5-4	TRBD1	.	TRBJ1-4	CASSSNRGIDEKLFF	TGTGCCAGCAGCTCAAACAGGGGGATTGATGAAAAACTGTTTTTT
TRBV19	TRBD2	.	TRBJ2-5	CASSQYSGSGGETQYF	TGTGCCAGTAGTCAATATAGCGGGAGTGGAGGAGAGACCCAGTACTTC
TRBV25-1	.	.	TRBJ2-7	CASRKTGTSYEQYF	TGTGCCAGCAGGAAGACAGGGACTTCCTACGAGCAGTACTTC
TRBV30	TRBD1	once	TRBJ1-5	CAWSEDRGGNQPQHF	TGTGCCTGGAGCGAGGACAGGGGGGGCAATCAGCCCCAGCATTTT
TRBV11-2	TRBD1	.	TRBJ1-6	CASNRGQFNSPLHF	TGTGCCAGCAACCGGGGACAGTTTAATTCACCCCTCCACTTT
TRBV5-6	TRBD2	.	TRBJ2-7	CASSLLTRRVAGVTEQYF	TGTGCCAGCAGCTTATTAACCCGGCGGGTTGCGGGAGTAACTGAGCAGTACTTC
TRBV6-1	.	.	TRBJ1-1	CASSAFHSPSTYEAFF	TGTGCCAGCAGTGCCTTTCACAGTCCCTCCACCTATGAAGCTTTCTTT